This T cell receptor beta chain derives from a study of sequential checkpoint blockade in melanoma. Across the whole study: Both treatment sequences were followed by maintenance nivolumab. Matched biopsies came pretreatment and at week 13 for some 22 patients.

Concerning this clone: One end of the junction is discordant with germline, which a read error may explain.

Treatment in this sample: randomized to nivolumab then ipilimumab (arm A) or the reverse (arm B). Germline V gene lookup returns CDR1 MNHGY and CDR2 SAAAGT. The CDR3 has 14 residues. The protocol was immunoSEQ multiplex PCR, while the TCRdb copy is restricted to in-frame clones and leaves out a portion. This repertoire shows tens of thousands of clones, 32% found once; its top ten account for under 2%. The chain carries TRBV6-8 and TRBJ2-2; D is unclear. Sequenced here: tumor tissue (inferred from file names), sampled from a patient given nivolumab and ipilimumab in sequence. This clonotype was sampled from a human donor with melanoma. The CDR3 protein is CAISVAPNTGELFF. For the CDR3, the DNA is TGTGCCATCAGTGTTGCACCGAACACCGGGGAGCTGTTTTTT.